This TCR beta chain derives from a study of control samples from healthy donors and cancer patients. Generated by immunoSEQ multiplex PCR, the TCRdb table keeps only in-frame clones and is missing some. The sample lists about 150,000 clones, about 86% occurring once. CDR1 LGHDT and CDR2 YNNKEL come from the germline V gene (reference sequence). V lost 0 bases to trimming and J lost 5 bases; unmatched junction nucleotides: 12. The CDR3 contains 17 residues. This receptor was obtained from a man between 18 and 35 years old in good health. J is TRBJ2-5 and V is TRBV3-1 (or the pseudogene TRBV3-2), with TRBD2 matching 7 bases. Source material: blood. The CDR3 nucleotides are TGTGCCAGCAGCCAAGATCGTTCCAGCGGGGAGGGTGAGACCCAGTACTTC. Its protein product is CASSQDRSSGEGETQYF.